These T cell receptor beta chains were read from a single sample in a study of neurological immune-mediated disorders. One entry per CDR3 protein, called by TCRdb with MiXCR from the 5' RACE reads. The sample has 95,000 or so distinct CDR3 sequences, 3.5% seen once. Material for sequencing was PBMCs. These receptors were collected from a woman younger than 35 with multiple sclerosis. Each CDR3 is given with its conserved first and last residue. A D gene is named only where the DNA matches it firmly. Clone size is not always given. Where it is, it says once, few, many or a class for expanded clones.

j_gene: TRBJ1-1
d_gene: NA
v_gene: TRBV20-1
abundance: many
CDR3aa: CSARDSRENTEAFF
CDR3nt: TGCAGTGCTAGAGATTCGCGGGAGAACACTGAAGCTTTCTTT

j_gene: TRBJ2-5
d_gene: TRBD2
v_gene: TRBV4-2
abundance: many
CDR3aa: CASSQPSGTQETQYF
CDR3nt: TGTGCCAGCAGCCAACCTAGCGGGACCCAAGAGACCCAGTACTTC

j_gene: TRBJ2-2
d_gene: NA
v_gene: TRBV7-6
abundance: many
CDR3aa: CASSFTQGGVTSGELFF
CDR3nt: TGTGCCAGCAGCTTCACCCAAGGGGGGGTAACGTCCGGGGAGCTGTTTTTT

j_gene: TRBJ1-2
d_gene: NA
v_gene: TRBV2
abundance: many
CDR3aa: CASSEVAPRGGYTF
CDR3nt: TGTGCCAGCAGTGAAGTCGCTCCAAGAGGGGGCTACACCTTC

j_gene: TRBJ2-7
d_gene: NA
v_gene: TRBV21-1
abundance: many
CDR3aa: CASSKDRGPTTYEQYF
CDR3nt: TGTGCCAGCAGCAAAGATCGGGGGCCGACCACCTACGAGCAGTACTTC

j_gene: TRBJ1-1
d_gene: NA
v_gene: TRBV6-5
abundance: many
CDR3aa: CASSYGHNTEAFF
CDR3nt: TGTGCCAGCAGTTACGGCCACAACACTGAAGCTTTCTTT

j_gene: TRBJ1-2
d_gene: NA
v_gene: TRBV12-3/TRBV12-4
abundance: many
CDR3aa: CASSLDGAAGYTF
CDR3nt: TGTGCCAGCAGTTTAGATGGGGCGGCTGGCTACACCTTC

j_gene: TRBJ2-3
d_gene: NA
v_gene: TRBV5-1
abundance: many
CDR3aa: CASSRGDTQYF
CDR3nt: TGCGCCAGCAGCCGGGGAGATACGCAGTATTTT

j_gene: TRBJ1-1
d_gene: TRBD1
v_gene: TRBV18
abundance: many
CDR3aa: CASSRGPGGADTEAFF
CDR3nt: TGTGCCAGCTCACGGGGCCCAGGGGGCGCGGACACTGAAGCTTTCTTT

j_gene: TRBJ1-5
d_gene: NA
v_gene: TRBV6-1
abundance: many
CDR3aa: CASSDPDIDSNQPQHF
CDR3nt: TGTGCCAGCAGTGACCCGGACATTGATAGCAATCAGCCCCAGCATTTT

j_gene: TRBJ2-7
d_gene: TRBD1
v_gene: TRBV20-1
abundance: NA
CDR3aa: CSAPGQGWPYEQYF
CDR3nt: TGCAGTGCTCCGGGACAGGGGTGGCCCTACGAGCAGTACTTC

j_gene: TRBJ2-3
d_gene: NA
v_gene: TRBV12-3/TRBV12-4
abundance: many
CDR3aa: CASSLFEGRTDTQYF
CDR3nt: TGTGCCAGCAGTTTATTCGAGGGCCGAACAGATACGCAGTATTTT

j_gene: TRBJ1-2
d_gene: NA
v_gene: TRBV5-1
abundance: many
CDR3aa: CASNVRGGSLYGYTF
CDR3nt: TGCGCCAGCAATGTTCGGGGGGGCTCCCTCTATGGCTACACCTTC

j_gene: TRBJ2-1
d_gene: TRBD2
v_gene: TRBV20-1
abundance: many
CDR3aa: CSAEAGTSRYNEQFF
CDR3nt: TGCAGTGCTGAGGCCGGGACTAGCAGATACAATGAGCAGTTCTTC

j_gene: TRBJ2-4
d_gene: NA
v_gene: TRBV3-1
abundance: many
CDR3aa: CASSQDLRGGNIQYF
CDR3nt: TGTGCCAGCAGCCAAGATCTAAGGGGGGGAAACATTCAGTACTTC

j_gene: TRBJ2-7
d_gene: NA
v_gene: TRBV20-1
abundance: many
CDR3aa: CSASGANPYEQYF
CDR3nt: TGCAGTGCTTCCGGGGCCAATCCCTACGAGCAGTACTTC

j_gene: TRBJ2-3
d_gene: NA
v_gene: TRBV5-1
abundance: many
CDR3aa: CASSLNRDGTDTQYF
CDR3nt: TGCGCCAGCAGCTTGAATAGGGACGGCACAGATACGCAGTATTTT

j_gene: TRBJ2-3
d_gene: TRBD2
v_gene: TRBV4-2
abundance: many
CDR3aa: CASSQESGLAITDTQYF
CDR3nt: TGTGCCAGCAGCCAAGAGTCCGGACTAGCGATCACAGATACGCAGTATTTT

j_gene: TRBJ2-2
d_gene: TRBD1
v_gene: TRBV12-3/TRBV12-4
abundance: many
CDR3aa: CASRFTGGNTGELFF
CDR3nt: TGTGCCAGCAGATTTACAGGGGGCAACACCGGGGAGCTGTTTTTT

j_gene: TRBJ2-5
d_gene: TRBD2
v_gene: TRBV29-1
abundance: NA
CDR3aa: CSVDGTRAETQYF
CDR3nt: TGCAGCGTTGATGGGACTAGGGCGGAGACCCAGTACTTC

j_gene: TRBJ1-2
d_gene: NA
v_gene: TRBV10-3
abundance: many
CDR3aa: CAITPGNYGYTF
CDR3nt: TGTGCCATCACCCCGGGTAACTATGGCTACACCTTC

j_gene: TRBJ1-4
d_gene: NA
v_gene: TRBV7-6
abundance: many
CDR3aa: CASSLGTKGLLTNEKLFF
CDR3nt: TGTGCCAGCAGCTTAGGGACAAAAGGGCTGTTAACTAATGAAAAACTGTTTTTT

j_gene: TRBJ1-6
d_gene: NA
v_gene: TRBV5-8
abundance: many
CDR3aa: CASSLWQGHHPLHF
CDR3nt: TGTGCCAGCAGCTTGTGGCAGGGTCACCACCCCCTCCACTTT

j_gene: TRBJ1-1
d_gene: TRBD1
v_gene: TRBV10-3
abundance: many
CDR3aa: CAISKGQPPEAFF
CDR3nt: TGTGCCATTTCTAAGGGACAGCCCCCTGAAGCTTTCTTT

j_gene: TRBJ1-1
d_gene: NA
v_gene: TRBV5-1
abundance: many
CDR3aa: CASSLEAGEAFF
CDR3nt: TGCGCCAGCAGCTTGGAGGCAGGCGAAGCTTTCTTT

j_gene: TRBJ2-7
d_gene: NA
v_gene: TRBV5-1
abundance: NA
CDR3aa: CASSLGGDGSYEQYF
CDR3nt: TGCGCCAGCAGCTTGGGGGGGGACGGATCCTACGAGCAGTACTTC

j_gene: TRBJ1-5
d_gene: NA
v_gene: TRBV19
abundance: few
CDR3aa: CASILLGGSNQPQHF
CDR3nt: TGTGCCAGTATCCTCTTGGGTGGAAGCAATCAGCCCCAGCATTTT

j_gene: TRBJ1-6
d_gene: TRBD1
v_gene: TRBV19
abundance: many
CDR3aa: CASSPRTGRNSPLNF
CDR3nt: TGTGCCAGTAGCCCTCGGACAGGGAGAAATTCACCCCTCAACTTT

j_gene: TRBJ2-6
d_gene: NA
v_gene: TRBV3-1
abundance: many
CDR3aa: CASSQELISGANVLTF
CDR3nt: TGTGCCAGCAGCCAAGAATTGATCTCTGGGGCCAACGTCCTGACTTTC

j_gene: TRBJ2-1
d_gene: NA
v_gene: TRBV20-1
abundance: many
CDR3aa: CSAIGLVGNEQFF
CDR3nt: TGCAGTGCTATCGGTCTAGTTGGGAATGAGCAGTTCTTC

j_gene: TRBJ1-1
d_gene: TRBD1
v_gene: TRBV5-6
abundance: many
CDR3aa: CASSVITGGYGEAFF
CDR3nt: TGTGCCAGCAGCGTCATTACAGGGGGCTACGGTGAAGCTTTCTTT

j_gene: TRBJ1-1
d_gene: NA
v_gene: TRBV29-1
abundance: many
CDR3aa: CSVETEMNTEAFF
CDR3nt: TGCAGCGTTGAAACAGAAATGAACACTGAAGCTTTCTTT

j_gene: TRBJ2-7
d_gene: TRBD2
v_gene: TRBV7-2
abundance: many
CDR3aa: CASSPSGLAGGEQYF
CDR3nt: TGTGCCAGCAGCCCTTCGGGACTAGCGGGAGGCGAGCAGTACTTC

j_gene: TRBJ2-7
d_gene: TRBD2
v_gene: TRBV28
abundance: many
CDR3aa: CASSQSSGFTYEQYF
CDR3nt: TGTGCCAGCAGTCAATCTAGCGGGTTTACCTACGAGCAGTACTTC

j_gene: TRBJ2-3
d_gene: TRBD2
v_gene: TRBV27
abundance: many
CDR3aa: CASSLGVPFGRHTDTQYF
CDR3nt: TGTGCCAGCAGTTTAGGGGTTCCTTTCGGGAGGCACACAGATACGCAGTATTTT

j_gene: TRBJ2-3
d_gene: NA
v_gene: TRBV5-1
abundance: many
CDR3aa: CASSPEGRVADTQYF
CDR3nt: TGCGCCAGCAGCCCCGAGGGCAGGGTAGCAGATACGCAGTATTTT

j_gene: TRBJ1-1
d_gene: NA
v_gene: TRBV20-1
abundance: many
CDR3aa: CSAKRGTPNSNTEAFF
CDR3nt: TGCAGTGCTAAGCGGGGAACCCCTAACTCGAACACTGAAGCTTTCTTT

j_gene: TRBJ2-1
d_gene: TRBD1
v_gene: TRBV7-6
abundance: many
CDR3aa: CASSLGFGTGGRVASYNEQFF
CDR3nt: TGTGCCAGCAGCTTAGGGTTTGGGACAGGGGGCCGGGTCGCCTCCTACAATGAGCAGTTCTTC

j_gene: TRBJ2-1
d_gene: NA
v_gene: TRBV18
abundance: many
CDR3aa: CASSPLADYNEQFF
CDR3nt: TGTGCCAGCTCACCACTAGCGGACTACAATGAGCAGTTCTTC

j_gene: TRBJ2-1
d_gene: TRBD2
v_gene: TRBV20-1
abundance: many
CDR3aa: CSARLLTTSEYNEQFF
CDR3nt: TGCAGTGCTAGACTACTTACGACTAGCGAATACAATGAGCAGTTCTTC

j_gene: TRBJ2-2
d_gene: NA
v_gene: TRBV12-3/TRBV12-4
abundance: many
CDR3aa: CASQLNTGELFF
CDR3nt: TGTGCCAGCCAACTGAACACCGGGGAGCTGTTTTTT

j_gene: TRBJ1-5
d_gene: NA
v_gene: TRBV19
abundance: NA
CDR3aa: CASRQPGPQQPQHF
CDR3nt: TGTGCCAGTAGACAACCGGGACCCCAACAGCCCCAGCATTTT

j_gene: TRBJ1-2
d_gene: NA
v_gene: TRBV7-2
abundance: many
CDR3aa: CASSLEGRVSANYGYTF
CDR3nt: TGTGCCAGCAGCTTAGAGGGGAGGGTATCGGCTAACTATGGCTACACCTTC

j_gene: TRBJ2-7
d_gene: TRBD1
v_gene: TRBV7-8
abundance: many
CDR3aa: CASSRSRTGRSEQYF
CDR3nt: TGTGCCAGCAGCCGATCAAGGACAGGGAGATCCGAGCAGTACTTC

j_gene: TRBJ2-4
d_gene: NA
v_gene: TRBV20-1
abundance: many
CDR3aa: CSARGFSAKNIQYF
CDR3nt: TGCAGTGCTAGAGGATTTTCCGCCAAAAACATTCAGTACTTC

j_gene: TRBJ1-2
d_gene: TRBD1
v_gene: TRBV7-8
abundance: NA
CDR3aa: CASTPTRDRGGGYTF
CDR3nt: TGTGCCAGCACACCAACCCGAGACAGGGGAGGCGGCTACACCTTC

j_gene: TRBJ2-5
d_gene: NA
v_gene: TRBV10-3
abundance: many
CDR3aa: CAISDDSRSPQETQYF
CDR3nt: TGTGCCATCAGTGATGACAGTCGGTCCCCTCAAGAGACCCAGTACTTC

j_gene: TRBJ1-1
d_gene: NA
v_gene: TRBV12-3/TRBV12-4
abundance: many
CDR3aa: CASSTSLNTEAFF
CDR3nt: TGTGCCAGCAGTACGAGTCTGAACACTGAAGCTTTCTTT

j_gene: TRBJ2-5
d_gene: NA
v_gene: TRBV7-6
abundance: NA
CDR3aa: CASSQLGQETQYF
CDR3nt: TGTGCCAGCAGCCAGCTGGGCCAAGAGACCCAGTACTTC

j_gene: TRBJ2-7
d_gene: TRBD2
v_gene: TRBV10-2
abundance: many
CDR3aa: CASGWEGSYEQYF
CDR3nt: TGCGCCAGCGGTTGGGAGGGCTCCTACGAGCAGTACTTC

j_gene: TRBJ2-3
d_gene: TRBD2
v_gene: TRBV6-5
abundance: many
CDR3aa: CASSYIRGAGAGDTQYF
CDR3nt: TGTGCCAGCAGTTACATTAGGGGTGCGGGAGCGGGAGATACGCAGTATTTT

j_gene: TRBJ2-1
d_gene: NA
v_gene: TRBV18
abundance: many
CDR3aa: CASSPIPSIGTPAQFF
CDR3nt: TGTGCCAGCTCACCCATCCCCTCTATCGGGACGCCCGCGCAGTTCTTC

j_gene: TRBJ1-5
d_gene: NA
v_gene: TRBV12-3/TRBV12-4
abundance: many
CDR3aa: CASSPSNRPQHF
CDR3nt: TGTGCCAGCAGTCCATCAAATCGGCCCCAGCATTTT

j_gene: TRBJ1-4
d_gene: TRBD1
v_gene: TRBV9
abundance: many
CDR3aa: CASSPGQAPEKLFF
CDR3nt: TGTGCCAGCAGCCCCGGACAGGCACCAGAAAAACTGTTTTTT

j_gene: TRBJ2-2
d_gene: TRBD1
v_gene: TRBV10-3
abundance: many
CDR3aa: CAISESTDRANTGELFF
CDR3nt: TGTGCCATCAGTGAGTCGACGGACAGGGCGAACACCGGGGAGCTGTTTTTT

j_gene: TRBJ1-5
d_gene: NA
v_gene: TRBV24-1
abundance: many
CDR3aa: CATSDSNQPQHF
CDR3nt: TGTGCCACCAGTGATTCTAATCAGCCCCAGCATTTT

j_gene: TRBJ1-1
d_gene: NA
v_gene: TRBV27
abundance: many
CDR3aa: CASSFSGSGPEAFF
CDR3nt: TGTGCCAGCAGTTTTTCAGGATCGGGACCTGAAGCTTTCTTT

j_gene: TRBJ1-5
d_gene: TRBD1
v_gene: TRBV12-3/TRBV12-4
abundance: many
CDR3aa: CASSFAGTDNQPQHF
CDR3nt: TGTGCCAGCAGTTTCGCCGGGACAGACAATCAGCCCCAGCATTTT

j_gene: TRBJ1-5
d_gene: NA
v_gene: TRBV7-2
abundance: NA
CDR3aa: CASSLGGGDQHQHF
CDR3nt: TGTGCCAGCAGCCTGGGAGGGGGGGATCAGCACCAGCATTTT